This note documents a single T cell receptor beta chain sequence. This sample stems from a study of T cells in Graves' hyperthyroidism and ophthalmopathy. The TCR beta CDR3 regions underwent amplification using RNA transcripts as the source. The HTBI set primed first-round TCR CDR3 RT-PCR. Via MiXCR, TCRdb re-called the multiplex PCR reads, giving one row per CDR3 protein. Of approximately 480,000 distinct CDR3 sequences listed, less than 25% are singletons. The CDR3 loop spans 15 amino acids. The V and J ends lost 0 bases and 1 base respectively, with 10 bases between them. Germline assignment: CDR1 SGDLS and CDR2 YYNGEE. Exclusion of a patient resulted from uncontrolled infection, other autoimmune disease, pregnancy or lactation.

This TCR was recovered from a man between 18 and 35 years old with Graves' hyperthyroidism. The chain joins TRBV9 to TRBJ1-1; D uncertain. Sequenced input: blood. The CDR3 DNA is TGTGCCAGCAGCGTAGTAGGGTCAGCGAACACTGAAGCTTTCTTT. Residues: CASSVVGSANTEAFF.